This T cell receptor beta chain was obtained from a study of blood T cell repertoires in COVID-19. Study summary: The analysed material was cDNA or gDNA that came from T cells, B-cell-depleted T cells, or PBMCs.

The CDR3 totals 18 residues. V was shortened by 0 bases and J by 7 bases, with 19 bases between the two germline ends. Germline V gene sequence: CDR1 SNHLY, CDR2 FYNNEI. As originally analysed: Estimation of nucleated cell counts relied on the amplification of reference gene primers. Clones were sequenced by immunoSEQ multiplex PCR, and TCRdb holds only the in-frame ones, with some missing. D and trimming were read from the DNA, whereas the V and J calls and clone size are those reported in that table. The repertoire holds 80,000 or so clones, 65% to 90% seen once, with 18% in the top ten. Sequencing was performed on peripheral blood. The TCR was taken from a human donor in a cohort sampled during active COVID-19. The rearrangement uses TRBV2 and TRBJ1-6; D is uncertain. The CDR3 loop is CASSEALEGLPGNSPLHF. As DNA, the CDR3 is TGTGCCAGCAGTGAAGCGCTTGAGGGCCTGCCGGGGAATTCACCCCTCCACTTT.